The clone carrying this T cell receptor beta chain was detected only a few times. Its specificity is not known. Additional DNA sequences in this sample encode the identical CDR3. The CDR3 contains 15 residues. The germline V gene encodes CDR1 MGHRA and CDR2 YSYEKL. V gave up 1 base and J gave up 0 bases, with 9 bases separating them. The data originate from a study of cytomegalovirus exposure and HLA in healthy donors. Study findings and constraints: The study listed 164 cytomegalovirus-associated TCR beta chains.

Primers for the PCR totalled 60 Vbeta and 13 Jbeta. Assay used: immunoSEQ multiplex PCR; TCRdb lists only in-frame clones, some missing. Of 150,000 to 200,000 clones listed, approximately 86% are singletons. This clonotype was obtained from a woman between 18 and 29 years old in good health and CMV-seronegative. Sequencing was carried out using PBMCs. This rearrangement joins TRBV4-1 to TRBJ1-1; D remains ambiguous. The CDR3 DNA is TGCGCCAGCAGCCAAGGGGCGGGGATGAACACTGAAGCTTTCTTT. Amino acids: CASSQGAGMNTEAFF.